The 9 T cell receptor beta chains below were found in one sample sequenced in a study. Amplification of TRBV12-4/TRBJ1-2 clonotypes used adaptor-ligated barcode primers. TCRdb fed the multiplex PCR reads into MiXCR, producing one record per CDR3 protein. The table shows just under 1,100 distinct CDR3 sequences, with around 7% occurring only once. Sequences were obtained from memory CD4+ T cells sorted from blood. Regarding subset: memory CD4+ T cells, CD4+CD45RO+CD25-. The source is a female donor with breast cancer.

This clonotype is categorized as medium-sized. The chain carries TRBV12-3 or TRBV12-4 and TRBJ1-2, with 9 bases identical to TRBD1. Trimming cost V 6 bases and J 6 bases; bases outside gene matches: 8. The CDR3 has 14 amino acids. CDR3 region: CASSTRDRVHGYTF. The CDR3 DNA reads as TGTGCCAGCAGCACCCGGGACAGGGTACATGGCTACACCTTC.

This clonotype is large. The chain links TRBV12-3 or TRBV12-4 to TRBJ1-2; tentative D call: TRBD1 (5 bases). The CDR3 consists of 14 residues. V was pared by 4 bases and J by 2 bases, with 11 bases between. This CDR3 is CASSWGTTNYGYTF. The CDR3 nucleotides are TGTGCCAGCAGTTGGGGCACGACCAACTATGGCTACACCTTC.

This clonotype qualifies as medium-sized. The gene calls are TRBV12-5 and TRBJ1-2; D remains unclear. The CDR3 spans 12 residues. Trimming removed 8 bases at V and 8 bases at J, with 15 bases between. Germline CDR1 LGHNT, CDR2 FRNRAP. The CDR3 region has the DNA TGTGCTAGTCAATCAATATATTCGGGCTACACCTTC. Its translation: CASQSIYSGYTF.

This clonotype ranks as large. The chain is built from TRBV12-3 or TRBV12-4 and TRBJ1-2, with 10 nucleotides matching TRBD1. There are 13 residues in the CDR3. The junction had 6 bases not matched to a gene; V was cut back by 6 bases and J by 8 bases. For the CDR3, the DNA is TGTGCCAGCAGCAGGGACAGGGGAACGGGCTACACCTTC. Amino acids: CASSRDRGTGYTF.

This clonotype is deemed medium-sized. The chain recombines TRBV12-3 or TRBV12-4 with TRBJ1-2; 7 bases map to TRBD1. CDR3 length equals 14 residues. The J segment lost 7 bases and the V segment lost 5 bases, leaving 10 bases of the junction unmatched. CDR3 region: CASSPQTGRGGYTF. The DNA of the CDR3 is TGTGCCAGCAGTCCCCAGACAGGGCGAGGTGGCTACACCTTC.

This clonotype counts as large. The V and J genes are TRBV12-3 or TRBV12-4 and TRBJ1-2; TRBD1 might be the D (5 bases). The CDR3 totals 11 residues. With 6 bases removed from V and 8 bases from J, the gap between germline ends came to 10 bases. The CDR3 region is CASRGPGGYTF. The CDR3 DNA sequence: TGTGCCAGCAGGGGACCCGGAGGCTACACCTTC.

By its share, this clonotype is medium-sized. This chain joins TRBV12-3 or TRBV12-4 and TRBJ1-2; D remains unclear. V lost 3 bases to trimming and J lost 5 bases, with 10 bases between them. This CDR3 is built from 13 residues. CDR3 protein: CASSLLTGYGYTF. The CDR3 nucleotides are TGTGCCAGCAGTTTGTTGACGGGATATGGCTACACCTTC.

This clonotype is termed large. Here the CDR3 DNA reads TGTGCCAGCACCCTGACAGATCGAGACGGCTACACCTTC. Its protein is CASTLTDRDGYTF. This chain connects TRBV12-3 or TRBV12-4 to TRBJ1-2; D may be TRBD1 (5 bases). Trimming took off 7 bases at V and 8 bases at J, with 17 bases between the two ends. CDR3 size: 13 residues.

As for this clonotype: A read error may explain this, as a much larger clone is one base away. The rearrangement uses TRBV12-3 or TRBV12-4 and TRBJ1-2; possible D gene TRBD1, 6 bases. The CDR3 runs to 15 residues. In DNA, the CDR3 is TGTGCCAGCAGTTTATCAGGGGTGGGTCGGTATGACTACACCTTC. Amino acids: CASSLSGVGRYDYTF.